The clone carrying this T cell receptor (beta chain) was seen more than once but under ten times. Its specificity is unknown. What the library attached to individual cDNA molecules were unique molecular identifiers. TCRdb reanalysed the RACE reads using MiXCR and keeps one entry per CDR3 protein. The table has approximately 350,000 distinct CDR3 sequences, about 6.3% seen once; the top ten hold 5% to 6%. Deletions cut 5 bases from V and 0 bases from J, with 6 bases between. CDR3 length equals 13 residues. Germline V gives CDR1 LNHNV, CDR2 YYDKDF (reference sequence). Documented time point: patch test 2, 6 weeks after DPC sensitization. The treatment: therapeutic diphenylcyclopropenone sensitization with weekly scalp DPC. This record comes from a study of human T cells and chemical hapten exposure. Study details: Donors were sensitized with 2% DPC on the upper inner arm. Weekly administration of diphenylcyclopropenone to the scalp of patients continued throughout the roughly 22-week study.

Regarding the study as a whole: In comparison with controls, expanded TCRs gave rise to a significantly larger number of large CDR3 similarity clusters.

The sequence came from a woman aged 18-29 years with alopecia areata. Some clones in this sample may be carry-over from other donors' samples. Sequencing was performed on whole blood, taken in connection with sensitization to the hapten diphenylcyclopropenone (DPC). The chain is built from TRBV15 and TRBJ2-3, with no clear D. In nucleotides, the CDR3 is TGTGCCACCAGCCTAAGTAGCACAGATACGCAGTATTTT. Its translation: CATSLSSTDTQYF.